A selection of T cell receptor beta chains follows, all from one sample in a study of CD8 T cells in ankylosing spondylitis. TCRdb called the 5' RACE reads again in MiXCR, with one record for every CDR3 protein. The data hold some 330,000 distinct CDR3 sequences, with 7% to 9% observed a single time. Sequenced input: blood, either unsorted or a sorted T cell fraction (not recorded which). Source of these receptors: a male donor with ankylosing spondylitis. Each CDR3 is given with its conserved first and last residue. D genes are given only for firm matches. Clone size, where shown, is once, few, many, or a class for clones that have expanded.

TRBJ1-1 | . | TRBV29-1 | many | CSVATGTSSGAFF | TGCAGCGTTGCAACCGGGACCTCCTCTGGGGCTTTCTTT
TRBJ2-2 | TRBD2 | TRBV11-3 | . | CASNSGSVFTGELFF | TGTGCCAGCAATAGCGGGAGTGTGTTTACCGGGGAGCTGTTTTTT
TRBJ2-7 | . | TRBV15 | . | CATSRDAGSFYEQYF | TGTGCCACCAGCAGAGATGCCGGGAGCTTCTACGAGCAGTACTTC
TRBJ1-1 | . | TRBV6-5 | few | CASSNNRDTNTEAFF | TGTGCCAGCAGTAACAACAGGGACACGAACACTGAAGCTTTCTTT
TRBJ2-1 | TRBD2 | TRBV12-3/TRBV12-4 | . | CASSLRLAGGDNEQFF | TGTGCCAGCAGTTTACGACTAGCGGGAGGGGACAATGAGCAGTTCTTC
TRBJ2-5 | TRBD2 | TRBV18 | . | CASSPSSGRAQETQYF | TGTGCCAGCTCACCTTCAAGCGGGAGGGCCCAAGAGACCCAGTACTTC
TRBJ1-1 | TRBD1 | TRBV7-8 | . | CASSIRTGPALMNTEAFF | TGTGCCAGCAGCATCCGGACAGGGCCTGCGTTGATGAACACTGAAGCTTTCTTT
TRBJ2-1 | . | TRBV25-1 | few | CASSRSEPSYNEQFF | TGTGCCAGCAGTAGGAGCGAACCATCCTACAATGAGCAGTTCTTC
TRBJ2-5 | TRBD2 | TRBV29-1 | many | CSVLGLAGHQETQYF | TGCAGCGTTTTGGGACTAGCGGGCCACCAAGAGACCCAGTACTTC
TRBJ2-1 | TRBD2 | TRBV7-3 | many | CASSLLAGLGNEQFF | TGTGCCAGCAGCTTACTAGCGGGATTGGGTAATGAGCAGTTCTTC
TRBJ2-1 | . | TRBV27 | few | CASSQPPGSRQFF | TGTGCCAGCAGTCAACCCCCGGGGAGTAGGCAGTTCTTC
TRBJ1-5 | . | TRBV18 | few | CASSPDQPPVEKYSNQPQHF | TGTGCCAGCTCACCCGACCAACCACCGGTCGAAAAATATAGCAATCAGCCCCAGCATTTT
TRBJ2-7 | . | TRBV7-7 | few | CASSLGPRRPEQYF | TGTGCCAGCAGCTTAGGACCCCGCCGTCCCGAGCAGTACTTC
TRBJ2-2 | . | TRBV2 | few | CASSEQPGELFF | TGTGCCAGCAGTGAACAGCCCGGGGAGCTGTTTTTT
TRBJ2-2 | . | TRBV7-3 | few | CASSLQAGANTGELFF | TGTGCCAGCAGCTTACAAGCGGGCGCGAACACCGGGGAGCTGTTTTTT
TRBJ1-5 | TRBD1 | TRBV28 | many | CASKTGGGNQPQHF | TGTGCCAGCAAAACAGGGGGCGGCAATCAGCCCCAGCATTTT
TRBJ1-2 | . | TRBV7-6 | . | CASSLVGVGYTF | TGTGCCAGCAGCTTAGTCGGGGTCGGCTACACCTTC
TRBJ2-2 | TRBD2 | TRBV10-3 | many | CAIRPGTTNTGELFF | TGTGCCATCAGACCCGGGACTACGAACACCGGGGAGCTGTTTTTT
TRBJ1-1 | TRBD1 | TRBV4-3 | few | CASSQDRGQGHRAFF | TGCGCCAGCAGCCAAGACCGGGGACAGGGCCATCGTGCTTTCTTT
TRBJ2-7 | . | TRBV18 | few | CASSPPQVDEQYF | TGTGCCAGCTCACCACCGCAGGTGGATGAGCAGTACTTC
TRBJ2-2 | TRBD2 | TRBV5-6 | many | CASSEGLAGVYTGELFF | TGTGCCAGCAGCGAAGGACTAGCGGGAGTATACACCGGGGAGCTGTTTTTT
TRBJ1-1 | . | TRBV20-1 | . | CSARVDREAFF | TGCAGTGCTCGAGTGGACAGAGAAGCTTTCTTT
TRBJ2-1 | . | TRBV9 | . | CASSDRLDSYNEQFF | TGTGCCAGCAGCGATCGACTAGACTCCTACAATGAGCAGTTCTTC
TRBJ2-5 | . | TRBV14 | many | CASSQYETQYF | TGTGCCAGCAGCCAATACGAGACCCAGTACTTC
TRBJ1-1 | . | TRBV7-6 | many | CASSSTARPTEAFF | TGTGCCAGCAGCTCGACCGCCCGGCCCACTGAAGCTTTCTTT
TRBJ2-7 | . | TRBV20-1 | . | CSAGRRADYEQYF | TGCAGTGCCGGACGGCGAGCGGACTACGAGCAGTACTTC
TRBJ2-1 | TRBD2 | TRBV18 | . | CASSLLAGDRDEQFF | TGTGCCAGCTCCTTGCTAGCGGGAGATCGGGATGAGCAGTTCTTC
TRBJ2-2 | . | TRBV4-2 | . | CASSQVVGLEELFF | TGTGCCAGCAGCCAAGTAGTCGGCCTGGAGGAGCTGTTTTTT
TRBJ1-2 | . | TRBV7-2 | . | CASSLGGGRYYGYTF | TGTGCCAGCAGCTTAGGGGGGGGACGGTACTATGGCTACACCTTC
TRBJ2-2 | . | TRBV27 | . | CASSLWARGELFF | TGTGCCAGCAGTTTATGGGCCCGCGGGGAGCTGTTTTTT
TRBJ2-2 | . | TRBV7-8 | . | CASSFNPTPSRDTGELFF | TGTGCCAGCAGCTTCAACCCGACTCCCTCCCGAGATACCGGGGAGCTGTTTTTT
TRBJ2-1 | TRBD1 | TRBV5-6 | few | CASSFRQGRDNEQFF | TGTGCCAGCAGCTTTAGACAGGGGCGGGACAATGAGCAGTTCTTC
TRBJ1-1 | . | TRBV30 | many | CAWSAENTEAFF | TGTGCCTGGAGTGCAGAGAACACTGAAGCTTTCTTT
TRBJ2-7 | TRBD2 | TRBV19 | . | CASSKRGTYEQYF | TGTGCCAGTAGTAAGCGGGGGACCTACGAGCAGTACTTC
TRBJ2-7 | TRBD2 | TRBV5-1 | many | CASSGTSIPRTSGKSSYEQYF | TGCGCCAGCAGCGGCACCTCTATTCCACGGACTAGCGGGAAGAGCTCCTACGAGCAGTACTTC
TRBJ2-5 | . | TRBV5-1 | many | CASSPPGRETQYF | TGCGCCAGCAGCCCGCCTGGTAGGGAGACCCAGTACTTC
TRBJ1-4 | . | TRBV27 | few | CASRSSGDIYEKLFF | TGTGCCAGCAGGAGTTCAGGGGACATTTACGAAAAACTGTTTTTT
TRBJ2-7 | TRBD2 | TRBV7-2 | few | CASSLGRSGIPYEQYF | TGTGCCAGCAGCTTGGGTCGTAGCGGGATTCCCTACGAGCAGTACTTC
TRBJ1-5 | . | TRBV28 | few | CASSLVGWQPQHF | TGTGCCAGCAGTTTAGTGGGGTGGCAGCCCCAGCATTTT
TRBJ1-5 | . | TRBV20-1 | few | CSARDIGLRGNQPQHF | TGCAGTGCTAGAGATATAGGGCTACGGGGCAATCAGCCCCAGCATTTT
TRBJ2-1 | TRBD2 | TRBV14 | . | CASSKLAGRGEQFF | TGTGCCAGCAGCAAACTAGCGGGACGAGGGGAGCAGTTCTTC
TRBJ2-7 | TRBD1 | TRBV6-2/TRBV6-3 | . | CASRTGTENSYEQYF | TGTGCCAGCAGGACCGGGACAGAGAACTCCTACGAGCAGTACTTC
TRBJ1-6 | . | TRBV24-1 | . | CATSGRGDSPLHF | TGTGCCACCAGCGGCAGGGGTGATTCACCCCTCCACTTT